This T cell receptor (beta chain) stems from a study of OX40 agonist ivuxolimab in advanced cancers. Looking at the study overall: Dose-escalation subjects each had hepatocellular carcinoma, melanoma, renal cell or head and neck cancer.

Germline CDR1 SGHNT, CDR2 YENEEA. This CDR3 comprises 16 residues. Unmatched junction bases numbered 5, after V lost 1 base and J lost 4 bases. The assay was immunoSEQ multiplex PCR, and TCRdb's table has in-frame clones only and misses some. The sample holds more than 55,000 clones, 75% to 95% seen once. Broader study findings: In general, CD8+ T cells held more expanded clones than CD4+ did, on average.

A word on this clone: Its specificity is unknown.

The chain uses TRBV11-3 and TRBJ1-2, with 11 bases identical to TRBD1. The source was CD4+ or CD8+ T cells sorted from blood, collected in a trial of the OX40 agonist ivuxolimab. This receptor was identified in an adult with an advanced solid tumor such as melanoma, head and neck, liver or kidney cancer. The CDR3 sequence: CASSLGGQGAAYGYTF. The CDR3 DNA reads as TGTGCCAGCAGCTTAGGTGGACAGGGGGCTGCCTATGGCTACACCTTC.